This TCR beta chain was captured in a study of blood T cell repertoires in COVID-19. Across the study: Acute and convalescent COVID-19 specimens originated in the United States, Italy and Spain. The analysed material was cDNA or gDNA that came from T cells, B-cell-depleted T cells, or PBMCs.

From germline, CDR1 is LGHDT and CDR2 YNNKEL (reference sequence). The CDR3 length is 13 residues. J was trimmed by 5 bases and V by 4 bases; bases with no gene match: 1. In the original processing: Cell counts per sample came from amplifying reference gene primers. The repertoire was sequenced with immunoSEQ multiplex PCR; TCRdb's copy has only in-frame clones and lacks some. The DNA was the basis for D and trimming; V, J and clone size are from that table. The sample lists over 40,000 clones, about 89% seen once, with around 6.5% in the top ten. This TCR derives from a man between 65 and 80 years old with active COVID-19. The sample consisted of peripheral blood. The chain joins TRBV3-1 (or the pseudogene TRBV3-2) to TRBJ1-1; 10 bases map to TRBD1. CDR3 sequence: CASSRQGATEAFF. Written as DNA, the CDR3 is TGTGCCAGCAGCCGACAGGGGGCTACTGAAGCTTTCTTT.